The following is a T cell receptor (beta chain) sequence with its context. Profiling relied on immunoSEQ multiplex PCR, and the TCRdb table lists in-frame clones only, not all of them. This table holds 200,000 or so clones, 90% to 95% found once. Recruited during active infection, patients (from Seattle) were subsequently followed longitudinally. The data stem from a study of blood T cell repertoires in COVID-19. Across the study: Sources were T cells, B-cell-depleted T cells, or PBMCs; the material itself was cDNA or gDNA.

The sequenced material came from peripheral blood. The sequence derives from a man aged 55 to 70 with COVID-19, enrolled during active disease.

The CDR3 here is CASSYVGQGLYGYTF. In DNA form, the CDR3 reads TGTGCCAGCAGTTACGTAGGGCAGGGTCTCTATGGCTACACCTTC. This chain uses TRBV6-5 with TRBJ1-2, with D possibly being TRBD1 (5 bases). This CDR3 is built from 15 residues. CDR1 is MNHEY and CDR2 is SVGAGI in the germline V gene. Deletions cut 2 bases from V and 4 bases from J, with 14 bases between.